This record concerns one TCR beta chain sequence. These data originate in a study of T cell responses to AZD1222 COVID-19 vaccine. V shed 8 bases and J 0 bases; nucleotides not matched to a gene: 6. In germline, CDR1 is MNHEY, CDR2 SMNVEV (reference sequence). The CDR3 spans 14 residues. Some clones are missing from TCRdb's copy, which holds only in-frame ones; the method was immunoSEQ multiplex PCR. Among roughly 180,000 clones listed, about 90% were seen once. This specimen was peripheral blood, taken on day 0 of AZD1222 vaccination. The chain employs TRBV27 and TRBJ1-2, with 7 positions matching TRBD1. The source is an adult in good health. The CDR3 DNA follows: TGTGCCAGCGGAGACAGGGCTGCTAACTATGGCTACACCTTC. Amino acids: CASGDRAANYGYTF.